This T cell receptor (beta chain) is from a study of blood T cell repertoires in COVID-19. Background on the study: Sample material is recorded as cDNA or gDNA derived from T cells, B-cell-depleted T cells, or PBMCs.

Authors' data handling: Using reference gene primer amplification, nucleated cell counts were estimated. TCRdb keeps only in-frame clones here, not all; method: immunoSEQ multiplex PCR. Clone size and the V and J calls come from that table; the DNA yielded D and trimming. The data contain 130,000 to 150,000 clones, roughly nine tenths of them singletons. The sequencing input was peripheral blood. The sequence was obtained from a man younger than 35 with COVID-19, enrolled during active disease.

The CDR3 region has the DNA TGCGCCAGCAGCTTGGTCCTAGCAGACAATGAGCAGTTCTTC. Protein: CASSLVLADNEQFF. The J gene is TRBJ2-1, the V gene TRBV5-1; a weak D match, TRBD2 (5 bases). This CDR3 is 14 amino acids long. Trimming left V 0 bases short and J 5 bases short, with 9 bases between. From germline, CDR1 is SGHRS and CDR2 YFSETQ. The full variable domain, completed using reference TRBV5-1 and TRBJ2-1, is KAGVTQTPRYLIKTRGQQVTLSCSPISGHRSVSWYQQTPGQGLQFLFEYFSETQRNKGNFPGRFSGRQFSNSRSEMNVSTLELGDSALYLCASSLVLADNEQFFGPGTRLTVL.